The entry that follows covers one T cell receptor beta chain sequence. The antigen is not known. The sample originates from a study of T cell responses to AZD1222 COVID-19 vaccine. Points from the study as a whole: Of the AZD1222 recipients, only 5 to 7 were seropositive at baseline.

Germline V CDR1 and CDR2: GTSNPN, SVGIG (reference sequence). The CDR3 has 15 residues. The J segment lost 0 bases and the V segment lost 1 base, leaving 3 bases of the junction unmatched. The protocol was immunoSEQ multiplex PCR, while the TCRdb copy is restricted to in-frame clones and leaves out a portion. The profile shows about 100,000 clones, 87% of them singletons. Specimen: peripheral blood, collected on day 0 of AZD1222 vaccination. This clonotype was sampled from an adult in good health. The rearrangement links TRBV30 to TRBJ1-5, with 7 bases aligning to TRBD1. The CDR3 nucleotides are TGTGCCTGGAGTGGGACAGGCCTTAGCAATCAGCCCCAGCATTTT. Translating gives CAWSGTGLSNQPQHF.